This T cell receptor (beta chain) was recorded in a study of blood T cell repertoires in COVID-19. Study context: COVID-19 samples, acute and convalescent, were from the United States, Italy and Spain. Sample material is recorded as cDNA or gDNA derived from T cells, B-cell-depleted T cells, or PBMCs.

Study processing details: Researchers report that nucleated cell counts were estimated from reference gene primer amplification. Profiled with immunoSEQ multiplex PCR; TCRdb holds only in-frame clones, not every one. For V, J and clone size, that table is used; D and trimming come from the DNA. The profile shows 150,000 or so clones, approximately 85% of them singletons. One Seattle source followed patients from active infection through their disease course. The CDR3 length is 11 residues. Trimming shortened V by 7 bases and J by 5 bases, and 9 bases separated the two germline ends. Germline V lookup: CDR1 MNHEY, CDR2 SVGAGI.

This chain joins TRBV6-5 and TRBJ2-7; TRBD1 might be the D (6 bases). What was sequenced was peripheral blood. The receptor was derived from a woman in her sixties or seventies with COVID-19, enrolled during active disease. The CDR3 DNA follows: TGTGCCAGCACCGAGGGGGACGAGCAGTACTTC. Translated, it gives CASTEGDEQYF.